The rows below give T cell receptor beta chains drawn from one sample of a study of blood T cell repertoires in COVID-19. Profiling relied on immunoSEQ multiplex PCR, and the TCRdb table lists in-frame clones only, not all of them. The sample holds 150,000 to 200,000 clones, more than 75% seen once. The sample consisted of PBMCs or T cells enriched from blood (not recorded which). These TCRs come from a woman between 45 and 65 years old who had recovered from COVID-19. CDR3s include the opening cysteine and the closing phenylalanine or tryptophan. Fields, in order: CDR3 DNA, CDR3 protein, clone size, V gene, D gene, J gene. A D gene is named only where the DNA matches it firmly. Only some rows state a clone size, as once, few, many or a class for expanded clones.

CDR3nt: TGTGCCAGCAGCCCTCCTTGGGCCGGCGACTACGAGCAGTACTTC; CDR3aa: CASSPPWAGDYEQYF; abundance: .; v_gene: TRBV3-1/TRBV3-2; d_gene: .; j_gene: TRBJ2-7
CDR3nt: TGTGCCACCAGTGATCCACAGCCCGGGACAAAAGAGACCCAGTACTTC; CDR3aa: CATSDPQPGTKETQYF; abundance: .; v_gene: TRBV24-1; d_gene: .; j_gene: TRBJ2-5
CDR3nt: TGTGCCAGCAGCCCCCTCACTAGCGGGGTTCTTTCCTACGAGCAGTACTTC; CDR3aa: CASSPLTSGVLSYEQYF; abundance: few; v_gene: TRBV27; d_gene: TRBD2; j_gene: TRBJ2-7
CDR3nt: TGTGCCATCAGTGAGTCCGAGACAGGTTTATACAATGAGCAGTTCTTC; CDR3aa: CAISESETGLYNEQFF; abundance: .; v_gene: TRBV10-3; d_gene: .; j_gene: TRBJ2-1
CDR3nt: TGTGCCAGCAGTTCACTTAGCGGATTAGCCAAAAACATTCAGTACTTC; CDR3aa: CASSSLSGLAKNIQYF; abundance: .; v_gene: TRBV27; d_gene: .; j_gene: TRBJ2-4
CDR3nt: TGCAGTGCTAGTATCGGACCCACAAGCGGTGAGCAGTTCTTC; CDR3aa: CSASIGPTSGEQFF; abundance: .; v_gene: TRBV20-1; d_gene: .; j_gene: TRBJ2-1
CDR3nt: TGTGCCACCCAAGGAGGACCGAACACTGAAGCTTTCTTT; CDR3aa: CATQGGPNTEAFF; abundance: .; v_gene: TRBV24-1; d_gene: .; j_gene: TRBJ1-1
CDR3nt: TGTGCCAGCAGGATTAGCCAATATTCACCCCTCCACTTT; CDR3aa: CASRISQYSPLHF; abundance: few; v_gene: TRBV13; d_gene: .; j_gene: TRBJ1-6
CDR3nt: TGCAGCGTTGAGGAACAGGGGGCACGGGGCTACACCTTC; CDR3aa: CSVEEQGARGYTF; abundance: once; v_gene: TRBV29-1; d_gene: TRBD1; j_gene: TRBJ1-2
CDR3nt: TGTGCCAGCACCGGAGGGACAGGATCGGGCACAGATACGCAGTATTTT; CDR3aa: CASTGGTGSGTDTQYF; abundance: .; v_gene: TRBV9; d_gene: TRBD1; j_gene: TRBJ2-3
CDR3nt: TGTGCCACCAGCACGACCTTCAGGGGCTCTGGGGCCAACGTCCTGACTTTC; CDR3aa: CATSTTFRGSGANVLTF; abundance: .; v_gene: TRBV15; d_gene: .; j_gene: TRBJ2-6
CDR3nt: TGTGCCAGCAGCCCATGGACTAGCGGGGACTACGAGCAGTACTTC; CDR3aa: CASSPWTSGDYEQYF; abundance: .; v_gene: TRBV7-2; d_gene: TRBD2; j_gene: TRBJ2-7
CDR3nt: TGTGCCAGCAGGCTAGCGGGGGCCTACAATGAGCAGTTCTTC; CDR3aa: CASRLAGAYNEQFF; abundance: .; v_gene: TRBV7-2; d_gene: TRBD2; j_gene: TRBJ2-1
CDR3nt: TGTGCCAGCAGCCAAGGTCAGGCTGAAATTGATTCACCCCTCCACTTT; CDR3aa: CASSQGQAEIDSPLHF; abundance: .; v_gene: TRBV4-2; d_gene: .; j_gene: TRBJ1-6